This T cell receptor (beta chain) appears in the sequencing data of a study of technical replicates of blood from a handful of donors. Sequencing used immunoSEQ multiplex PCR; TCRdb keeps in-frame clones, though not all of them. The sample holds tens of thousands of clones, around 93% seen once. Trimming pared 5 bases from V and 5 bases from J, leaving 13 bases between. The CDR3 covers 14 residues. The germline gives CDR1 MNHNY, CDR2 SVGAGI (reference sequence). The V gene is TRBV6-6, the J gene TRBJ2-1; a weak D match, TRBD2 (6 bases). Sequencing was performed on T cells isolated from PBMCs. The sequence derives from a human donor in good health. This chain's CDR3 is CASSQRVSDNEQFF. CDR3 in DNA: TGTGCCAGCAGTCAGCGGGTATCGGACAATGAGCAGTTCTTC.